This TCR beta chain originates from a study of shared clonotypes between healthy human individuals. On the study more broadly: CD8 memory received one plate per donor, CD8 naive two, CD4 memory three and CD4 naive three.

Naive CD8 isolation took CD45RO-negative cells positively selected for CCR7 and excluded terminally differentiated effector memory CD45RA+ cells. There are 12 residues in the CDR3. Germline V lookup: CDR1 SEHNR, CDR2 FQNEAQ (reference sequence). V shed 1 base and J shed 4 bases, with 5 bases lying between them. This clone has a handful of counts. The sample carries other DNA sequences with the same CDR3. Sequenced by immunoSEQ multiplex PCR; TCRdb stores in-frame clones only, minus some. Among roughly 850,000 clones listed, 96% were seen once. The origin of this receptor is a man aged 25 to 40 in good health. The sequenced material came from naive CD8+ T cells sorted from blood. The chain combines TRBV7-9 with TRBJ2-7; no definite D call. The CDR3 bases are TGTGCCAGCAGCTTAGAAACTTACGAGCAGTACTTC. Amino acids: CASSLETYEQYF.